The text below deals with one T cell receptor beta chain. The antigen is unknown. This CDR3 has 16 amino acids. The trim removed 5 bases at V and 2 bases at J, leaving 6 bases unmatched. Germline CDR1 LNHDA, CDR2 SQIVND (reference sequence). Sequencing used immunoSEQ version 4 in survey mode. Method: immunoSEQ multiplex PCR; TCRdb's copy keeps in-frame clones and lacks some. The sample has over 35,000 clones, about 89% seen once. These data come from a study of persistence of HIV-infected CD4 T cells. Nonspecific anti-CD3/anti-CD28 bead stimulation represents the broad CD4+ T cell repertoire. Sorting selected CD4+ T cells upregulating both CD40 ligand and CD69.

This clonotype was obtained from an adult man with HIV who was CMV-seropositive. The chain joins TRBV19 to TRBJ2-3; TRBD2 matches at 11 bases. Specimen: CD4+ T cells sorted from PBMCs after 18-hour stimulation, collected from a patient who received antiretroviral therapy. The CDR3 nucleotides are TGTGCCAGTAGTCCCAGGACTAGCGGGTACACAGATACGCAGTATTTT. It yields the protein CASSPRTSGYTDTQYF.